This note documents a single TCR beta chain sequence. Its target is not known. With the Oncomine TCR Beta short-read assay, DNA from cultured CD4+ T cells was sequenced. TCRdb used MiXCR to reprocess the PCR reads, holding one entry per CDR3 protein. The sample contains 15,000 or so distinct CDR3 sequences, roughly four fifths of which appear only once. The source of the sample is a study of vaccination and CD4 T cells after COVID-19. Treatment here: approximately nine-day PBMC culture with coronavirus spike peptide pools or control peptides (ViraFEST assay). Trimming took 7 bases from V and 1 from J; bases not matched to a gene: 6. The CDR3 covers 14 residues. Germline V gene sequence: CDR1 SNHLY, CDR2 FYNNEI.

This TCR came from a human donor who had recovered from COVID-19. The sample was CD4+ T cells from blood, cultured in vitro. The V call is TRBV2, the J call TRBJ1-1; 7 nucleotides line up with TRBD1. CDR3 protein: CASIRDRSNTEAFF. CDR3 DNA sequence: TGTGCCAGCATCAGGGACAGATCGAACACTGAAGCTTTCTTT.